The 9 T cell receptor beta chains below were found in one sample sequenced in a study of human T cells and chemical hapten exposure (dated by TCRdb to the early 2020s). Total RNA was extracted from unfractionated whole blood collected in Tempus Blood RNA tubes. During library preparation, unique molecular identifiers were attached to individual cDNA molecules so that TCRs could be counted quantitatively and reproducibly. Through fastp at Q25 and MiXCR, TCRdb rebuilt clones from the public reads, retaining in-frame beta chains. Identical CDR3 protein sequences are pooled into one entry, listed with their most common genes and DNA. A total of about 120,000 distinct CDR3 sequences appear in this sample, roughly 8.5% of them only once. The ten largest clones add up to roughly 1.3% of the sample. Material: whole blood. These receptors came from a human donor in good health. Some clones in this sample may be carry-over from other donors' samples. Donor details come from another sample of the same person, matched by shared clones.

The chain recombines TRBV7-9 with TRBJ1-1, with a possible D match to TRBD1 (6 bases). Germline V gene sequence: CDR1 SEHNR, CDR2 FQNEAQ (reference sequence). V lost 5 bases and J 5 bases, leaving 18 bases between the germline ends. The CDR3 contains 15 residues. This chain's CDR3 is CASSHPQGKGTEAFF. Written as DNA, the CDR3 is TGTGCCAGCAGCCATCCACAGGGCAAAGGAACTGAAGCTTTCTTT. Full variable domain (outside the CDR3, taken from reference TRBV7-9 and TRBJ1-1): DTGVSQNPRHKITKRGQNVTFRCDPISEHNRLYWYRQTLGQGPEFLTYFQNEAQLEKSRLLSDRFSAERPKGSFSTLEIQRTEQGDSAMYLCASSHPQGKGTEAFFGQGTRLTVV.

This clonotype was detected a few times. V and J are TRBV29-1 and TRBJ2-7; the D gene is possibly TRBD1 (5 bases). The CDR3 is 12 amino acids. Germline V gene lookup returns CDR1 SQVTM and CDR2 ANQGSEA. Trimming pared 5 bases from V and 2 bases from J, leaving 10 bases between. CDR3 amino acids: CSVRTGPYEQYF. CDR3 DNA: TGCAGCGTTAGAACAGGACCCTACGAGCAGTACTTC.

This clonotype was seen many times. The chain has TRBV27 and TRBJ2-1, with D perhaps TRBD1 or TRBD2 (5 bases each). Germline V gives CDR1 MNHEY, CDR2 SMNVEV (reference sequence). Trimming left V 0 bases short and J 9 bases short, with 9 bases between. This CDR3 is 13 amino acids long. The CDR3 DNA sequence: TGTGCCAGCAGTTTATCGGGGACGCCTGAGCAGTTCTTC. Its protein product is CASSLSGTPEQFF.

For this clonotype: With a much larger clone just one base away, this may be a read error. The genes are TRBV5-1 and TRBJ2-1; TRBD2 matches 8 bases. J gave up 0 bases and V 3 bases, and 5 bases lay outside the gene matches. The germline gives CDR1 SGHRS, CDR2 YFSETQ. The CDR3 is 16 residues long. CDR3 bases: TGCGCCAGCAGCTCGGACCTAGCGGGCTCCTACAATGAGCAGTTCTTC. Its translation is CASSSDLAGSYNEQFF.

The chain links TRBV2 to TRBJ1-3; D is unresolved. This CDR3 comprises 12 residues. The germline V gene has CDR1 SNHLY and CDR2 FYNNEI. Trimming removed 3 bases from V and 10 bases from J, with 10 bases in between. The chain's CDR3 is CASSEGSGTIYF. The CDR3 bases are TGTGCCAGCAGTGAGGGGTCGGGAACCATATATTTT.

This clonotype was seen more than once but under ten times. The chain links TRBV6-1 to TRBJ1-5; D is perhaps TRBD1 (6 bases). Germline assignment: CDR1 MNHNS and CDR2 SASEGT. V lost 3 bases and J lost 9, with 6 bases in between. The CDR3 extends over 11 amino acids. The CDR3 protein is CASSEDRPQHF. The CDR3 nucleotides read TGTGCCAGCAGTGAGGACAGGCCCCAGCATTTT.

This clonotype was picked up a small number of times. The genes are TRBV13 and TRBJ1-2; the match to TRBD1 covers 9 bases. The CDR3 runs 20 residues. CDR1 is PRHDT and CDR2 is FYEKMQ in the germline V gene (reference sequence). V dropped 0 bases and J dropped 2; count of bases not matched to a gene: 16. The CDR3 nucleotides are TGTGCCAGCAGCTTAGGCCCTCAGGAGGACAGGGGATCATTGAACTATGGCTACACCTTC. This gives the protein CASSLGPQEDRGSLNYGYTF.

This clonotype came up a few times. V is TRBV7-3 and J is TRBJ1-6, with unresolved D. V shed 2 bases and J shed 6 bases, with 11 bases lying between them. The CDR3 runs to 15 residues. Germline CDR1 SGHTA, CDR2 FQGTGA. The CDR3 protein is CASSLLEGFNSPLHF. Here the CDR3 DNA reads TGTGCCAGCAGCTTATTAGAAGGGTTTAATTCACCCCTCCACTTT.

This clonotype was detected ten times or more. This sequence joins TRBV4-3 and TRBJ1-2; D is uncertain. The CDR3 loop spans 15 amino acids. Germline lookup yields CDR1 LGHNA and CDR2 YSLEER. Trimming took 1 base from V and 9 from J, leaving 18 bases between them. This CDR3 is CASSQVGSLEARYTF. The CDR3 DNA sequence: TGCGCCAGCAGCCAAGTTGGGAGCCTTGAGGCACGCTACACCTTC.